This T cell receptor beta chain was retrieved from a study of radiation and T cells in renal cell carcinoma (dated by TCRdb to the early 2020s). About the full investigation: Samples were obtained from a clinical trial, in which 15 Gy stereotactic body radiation therapy was delivered to primary renal cell carcinomas and nephrectomy was performed 4 weeks later. In total, roughly 53 samples underwent TCR beta sequencing: roughly 26 tumors plus 27 peripheral blood samples. Across all 50 or so samples, under 5 million unique CDR3 nucleotide sequences, encoding 2.5 million to 3 million unique CDR3 amino acid sequences, were identified. What the work shows at the level of the full study, not this receptor alone: Effects of radiation dose or scheduling on the TCR repertoire could not be addressed with the single-armed trial design. No pretreatment tumor biopsies were available, so the baseline intratumoral presence of clonotypes could not be determined. An increase in top tumor clonotypes in blood was observed from baseline to 2 weeks post-radiation, followed by contraction by 4 weeks, which was taken to suggest transient expansion of tumor-resident clones. Dynamics of the blood repertoire were not tracked past 4 weeks after treatment.

V is reduced by 5 bases and J by 10 bases, leaving a spacing of 17 bases between them. Including the terminal cysteine and phenylalanine, the CDR3 comprises 13 residues. Just CDR3 DNA is preserved here, 39 bases in frame from base 1. CDR1 and CDR2 (SEHNR, FQNEAQ) derive from the germline V gene (reference sequence). About this clone: No cognate antigen has been identified for it. The record has no base qualities; no much larger clone is one base away.

The time point label, read with the paper, signifies: blood 2 weeks post-SBRT. The treatment or condition tag for this specimen amounts to: 15 Gy SBRT to primary tumor, nephrectomy 4 weeks later. To track tumor-enriched clonotypes, serial peripheral blood was sampled from radiation-treated patients at baseline and at 2 weeks and 4 weeks after SBRT. Renal cell carcinoma with clear cell pathology was present in all patients. The QIAamp DNA Blood Mini Kit (Qiagen) was used to prepare genomic DNA for TCR sequencing. Samples were included in the analyses only if all quality control checks were passed. Following the manufacturer's recommendations, the immunoSEQ kit was used to generate TCR beta libraries from genomic DNA. To prepare the libraries, a first multiplex PCR with proprietary primers was run, followed by a second PCR that added unique barcodes, and a bead cleanup was done after each round. A kit-provided positive control reaction and a negative control reaction were included in every sample batch. The final libraries underwent checking on an Agilent 4200 TapeStation D1000 ScreenTape, volumetric pooling, and quantification by qPCR. Sequencing was performed on an Illumina NextSeq500 with a MidOutput 150-cycle cartridge, and 156 Read1 and 15 Index1 cycles were run with kit custom primers. The pooled library was loaded at roughly 1 pM with roughly 19% PhiX control spiked in. Per the source publication's procedure: The vendor-processed data were analyzed in R, and a clonotype was defined as all T cells that share the same CDR3 nucleotide sequence. In the clone abundance analyses, frequencies were normalized to the 10,000 most abundant clones in each sample. Public T cell clones, averaging fewer than five per sample, were removed before analysis. A difference in abundance of at least 32-fold between compartments was used to define tumor-enriched and baseline blood-enriched clonotypes. A beta-binomial differential abundance model was used to identify clonotypes that were expanded or contracted between blood time points. Tumor-blood repertoire similarity was measured with the Baroni-Urbani and Buser coefficient, and groups were compared using two-tailed Wilcoxon tests in R. In its TCRdb copy, this immuneACCESS table keeps in-frame sequences only and misses some clones. Where compared with another copy, unresolved V genes explain less than half of these, and the others have no known cause. V, J and clone size are those of that table, while D and trimming were read from the DNA. The sample records 100,000 to 150,000 clones, 81% of which are singletons. The ten largest clones take up 5.8% of the sample.

The sequence was collected from a man between 45 and 60 years old with renal cell carcinoma. Recombination joined TRBV7-9 with TRBJ1-2; the D gene is perhaps TRBD1, from 5 matching bases. The sequencing used blood, collected from a patient whose treatment included radiotherapy and nephrectomy. The CDR3 region reads CASSRGTNWDYTF. The DNA sequence is as follows: TGTGCCAGCAGCAGAGGGACCAATTGGGACTACACCTTC.